This TCR beta chain was profiled in a study of blood T cell repertoires in COVID-19. For the study at large: The United States, Italy and Spain provided the acute and convalescent COVID-19 samples.

The study assigned cohorts using participant-reported clinical history. CDR1 and CDR2 from the germline V gene are SGHRS and YFSETQ. V lost 0 bases to trimming and J lost 5 bases; unmatched junction nucleotides: 9. CDR3 length: 16 amino acids. How the authors handled the data: Scientists estimated how many nucleated cells there were by amplifying reference gene primers. The method was immunoSEQ multiplex PCR; TCRdb's version includes in-frame clones alone and lacks a portion of them. V and J calls and clone size are given by that table; D and trimming were obtained from the DNA. The sample contains approximately 490,000 clones, about nine tenths of which appear only once.

The rearrangement links TRBV5-1 to TRBJ1-1; 8 bases match TRBD1. The TCR was taken from an older woman who had recovered from COVID-19. Specimen: PBMCs or T cells enriched from blood (not recorded which). CDR3 in DNA: TGCGCCAGCAGCTTGGCTGGACAGGGATTAGAAACTGAAGCTTTCTTT. The encoded protein is CASSLAGQGLETEAFF.